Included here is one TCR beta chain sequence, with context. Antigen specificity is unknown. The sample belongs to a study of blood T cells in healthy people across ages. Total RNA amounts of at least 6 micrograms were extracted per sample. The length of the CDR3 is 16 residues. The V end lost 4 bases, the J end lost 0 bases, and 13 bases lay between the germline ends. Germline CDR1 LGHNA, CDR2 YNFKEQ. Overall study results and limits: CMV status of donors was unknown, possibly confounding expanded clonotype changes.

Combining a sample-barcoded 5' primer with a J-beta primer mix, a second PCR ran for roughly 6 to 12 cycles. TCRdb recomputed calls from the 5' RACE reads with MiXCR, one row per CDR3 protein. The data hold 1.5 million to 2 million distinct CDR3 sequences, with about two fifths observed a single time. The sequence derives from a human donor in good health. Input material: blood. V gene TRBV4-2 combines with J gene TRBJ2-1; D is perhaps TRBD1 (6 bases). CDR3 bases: TGTGCCAGCAGCCGACAGGCTCGGAGCTCCTACAATGAGCAGTTCTTC. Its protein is CASSRQARSSYNEQFF.